The entry below gives a single TCR beta chain sequence along with its context. Its antigen is unidentified. The V end was cut by 3 bases, the J end by 1 base, with 19 bases between. The CDR3 is 17 amino acids. Germline values: CDR1 LNHDA, CDR2 SQIVND (reference sequence). This sample stems from a study of beta chain features in type 1 diabetes. Findings and limits, study-wide: PCR might favor shorter templates, but any such skew would affect patients and controls equally. The VDJ junctions of type 1 diabetes patients carried fewer insertions and more deletions. All four CD4+ subsets of Type 1 diabetes patients contained TCRB CDR3s that were moderately but significantly shorter. Within the patient group, naive, central memory and Treg TCRB repertoires appeared more similar to each other than within healthy donors.

Sequenced material consisted of expressed TCRB transcripts (all of the isolated RNA was reverse transcribed). Data came from immunoSEQ multiplex PCR; TCRdb stores just in-frame clones and leaves some out. The data hold more than 250,000 clones, with around 24% observed a single time. This chain uses TRBV19 with TRBJ2-7, with D tentatively TRBD2 (6 bases). The material sequenced was naive CD4+ T cells from blood. The TCR sequence derives from a woman aged 30 to 39 with type 1 diabetes. This chain's CDR3 is CASSISAGIRGSYEQYF. CDR3 coding DNA: TGTGCCAGTAGTATTTCGGCGGGGATAAGAGGTTCCTACGAGCAGTACTTC.